Following are 28 T cell receptor beta chains from one sample sequenced in a study of blood T cell repertoires in COVID-19. Data came from immunoSEQ multiplex PCR; TCRdb stores just in-frame clones and leaves some out. This table holds more than 150,000 clones, roughly four fifths found once. Input material: peripheral blood. The receptors were sampled from a man in his 70s who had recovered from COVID-19.

The gene calls are TRBV19 and TRBJ2-1; 9 bases agree with TRBD1. Germline trimming cut 4 bases from V and 7 bases from J; bases unmatched to any gene: 8. CDR1 LNHDA and CDR2 SQIVND come from the germline V gene (reference sequence). The CDR3 totals 15 residues. The CDR3 DNA follows: TGTGCCAGTAGTAGCCGGGACAGGGTTGGAAATGAGCAGTTCTTC. Its translation is CASSSRDRVGNEQFF.

This chain links TRBV12-3 or TRBV12-4 with TRBJ1-1; D call uncertain. This CDR3 is built from 12 residues. V gave up 3 bases and J gave up 1 base, with 3 bases separating them. CDR3 coding DNA: TGTGCCAGCAGTTTCTGGAACACTGAAGCTTTCTTT. Protein sequence: CASSFWNTEAFF.

V usage is TRBV28 and J usage is TRBJ1-5; 9 bases fit TRBD1. The CDR3 loop spans 15 amino acids. The germline V gene has CDR1 MDHEN and CDR2 SYDVKM. V lost 6 bases, J lost 5 bases, and 8 bases stayed unmatched. The CDR3 protein is CASSSDRGFYQPQHF. Here the CDR3 DNA reads TGTGCCAGCAGCTCAGACAGGGGGTTTTATCAGCCCCAGCATTTT.

V and J are TRBV6-6 and TRBJ1-3; possibly TRBD1 for D (6 bases). The germline gives CDR1 MNHNY, CDR2 SVGAGI (reference sequence). Trimming left V 4 bases short and J 0 bases short, with 10 bases between. CDR3 size: 15 residues. DNA of the CDR3: TGTGCCAGCAGTTTACAGGGATCCTCTGGAAACACCATATATTTT. This encodes CASSLQGSSGNTIYF.

The chain carries TRBV7-9 and TRBJ1-6; D is unclear. The germline V and J ends were trimmed by 2 bases and 9 bases, with 11 bases remaining between them. Germline V gene lookup returns CDR1 SEHNR and CDR2 FQNEAQ (reference sequence). This CDR3 is 14 amino acids long. CDR3 sequence reads: CASSLLGESSPLHF. The CDR3 DNA reads TGTGCCAGCAGCTTACTGGGAGAAAGTTCACCCCTCCACTTT.

This clone was counted once. V usage is TRBV7-3 and J usage is TRBJ1-2; 9 bases map to TRBD1. The length of the CDR3 is 18 residues. The junction had 23 bases not matched to a gene; V was cut back by 11 bases and J by 4 bases. Germline CDR1 reads SGHTA; CDR2 reads FQGTGA. CDR3: CAFSGTPGQGMWGYGYTF. The CDR3 nucleotides read TGTGCCTTTTCCGGTACACCGGGACAGGGCATGTGGGGCTATGGCTACACCTTC.

The chain joins TRBV19 to TRBJ2-2, with a tentative D call TRBD2 (6 bases). CDR3 length: 13 residues. The germline gives CDR1 LNHDA, CDR2 SQIVND (reference sequence). V lost 7 bases, J lost 5 bases, and 11 bases lay in between. CDR3 DNA: TGTGCCAGTAAGACTAGTCCTACCGGGGAGCTGTTTTTT. Amino acids: CASKTSPTGELFF.

This clone was picked up a small number of times. The chain is built from TRBV3-1 (or the pseudogene TRBV3-2) and TRBJ1-6, with TRBD1 matching 9 bases. Unmatched junction bases numbered 2, after V lost 4 bases and J lost 7 bases. Germline V gene data show CDR1 as LGHDT and CDR2 as YNNKEL (reference sequence). The CDR3 consists of 14 residues. CDR3 sequence reads: CASSRGQGNSPLHF. The CDR3 DNA is TGTGCCAGCAGCCGGGGACAGGGAAATTCACCCCTCCACTTT.

This chain connects TRBV9 to TRBJ2-5; D is unresolved. Trimming cost V 0 bases and J 1 base, with 4 bases left between them. This CDR3 region has 13 residues. In germline, CDR1 is SGDLS, CDR2 YYNGEE. The CDR3 loop reads CASSVAGQETQYF. Written as DNA, the CDR3 is TGTGCCAGCAGCGTAGCGGGCCAAGAGACCCAGTACTTC.

This clone was detected a few times. The chain joins TRBV28 to TRBJ1-2; D is unclear. Germline loops: CDR1 MDHEN, CDR2 SYDVKM. There are 13 residues in the CDR3. The ends were cut back, 6 bases at V and 4 bases at J, with 12 bases in the middle. DNA of the CDR3: TGTGCCAGCAGCCGACTGTTGGGCTATGGCTACACCTTC. It specifies CASSRLLGYGYTF.

CDR3 DNA sequence: TGTGCCAGCAGTTACAGGCTAGCGGGAGGCCTCCAGTACTTC. This translates into CASSYRLAGGLQYF. V is TRBV6-5 and J is TRBJ2-4, with 11 bases that match TRBD2. In germline, CDR1 is MNHEY, CDR2 SVGAGI. V trimming: 2 bases; J trimming: 13 bases; junction bases outside the gene matches: 7. CDR3 length: 14 residues.

The J gene is TRBJ1-1, the V gene TRBV9, with a weak D call TRBD1 (5 bases). The germline V and J ends were trimmed by 2 bases and 0 bases, with 11 bases remaining between them. The CDR3 consists of 15 residues. CDR1 is SGDLS and CDR2 is YYNGEE in the germline V gene. CDR3 in amino acids: CASSVETVMNTEAFF. The DNA of the CDR3 is TGTGCCAGCAGCGTTGAGACAGTAATGAACACTGAAGCTTTCTTT.

The genes are TRBV7-9 and TRBJ2-2; 9 nucleotides match TRBD1. This CDR3 is 16 amino acids long. V trimming: 5 bases; J trimming: 3 bases; junction bases outside the gene matches: 7. Per the germline V gene, CDR1 is SEHNR and CDR2 is FQNEAQ (reference sequence). The CDR3 protein is CASSPYRGRDTGELFF. As DNA, the CDR3 is TGTGCCAGCAGCCCCTACAGGGGGCGCGACACCGGGGAGCTGTTTTTT.

This clone came up a few times. V and J are TRBV19 and TRBJ1-5, with 8 bases matching TRBD1. Germline V gene sequence: CDR1 LNHDA, CDR2 SQIVND (reference sequence). The CDR3 sequence is 14 residues long. Trimming removed 4 bases from V and 6 bases from J; junction bases left unmatched: 5. The CDR3: CASSSGQGVQPQHF. The CDR3 DNA reads as TGTGCCAGTAGTAGCGGACAGGGAGTTCAGCCCCAGCATTTT.

The CDR3 region is CASSSSYTNYGYTF. The CDR3 coding sequence is TGTGCCAGCAGTTCGTCCTATACTAACTATGGCTACACCTTC. The chain carries TRBV6-5 and TRBJ1-2; D unresolved. Trimming cost V 4 bases and J 0 bases, with 9 bases left between them. The CDR3 is made up of 14 amino acids. Germline assignment: CDR1 MNHEY and CDR2 SVGAGI.

The DNA of the CDR3 is TGTGCCAGCAGTGTGGGAGGGACTATGTTATGGACTGAAGCTTTCTTT. This encodes CASSVGGTMLWTEAFF. This chain joins TRBV2 and TRBJ1-1; weak D call: TRBD1 (5 bases). The CDR3 length is 16 residues. Germline CDR1 reads SNHLY; CDR2 reads FYNNEI. Trimming stripped 4 bases from V and 5 bases from J, with 20 bases between.

Worth noting for this clone: Different DNA sequences within this sample yield the same CDR3. The gene calls are TRBV3-1 (or the pseudogene TRBV3-2) and TRBJ2-1; 11 nucleotides agree with TRBD2. Germline V gene lookup returns CDR1 LGHDT and CDR2 YNNKEL (reference sequence). V shed 3 bases and J 7 bases; nucleotides not matched to a gene: 2. This CDR3 comprises 14 residues. The CDR3 nucleotides read TGTGCCAGCAGCCAGGGGACTAGCGGAAATGAGCAGTTCTTC. Protein product: CASSQGTSGNEQFF.

CDR3 amino acids: CASSTDTNTGELFF. The DNA for the CDR3 is TGTGCCAGCAGCACGGACACGAACACCGGGGAGCTGTTTTTT. V gene TRBV5-4 combines with J gene TRBJ2-2; the D gene is possibly TRBD1 (5 bases). Germline loops: CDR1 SGHNT, CDR2 YYREEE (reference sequence). Between the trimmed V and J ends, which lost 4 bases and 0 bases, there was a span of 7 bases. This CDR3 comprises 14 residues.

This chain joins TRBV5-1 and TRBJ1-1; no definite D call. This CDR3 is built from 13 residues. V lost 1 base and J 1 base, leaving 5 bases between the germline ends. Germline CDR1 is SGHRS and CDR2 is YFSETQ. CDR3 coding DNA: TGCGCCAGCAGCTTGACACCGAACACTGAAGCTTTCTTT. Its translation: CASSLTPNTEAFF.

In its sample, this clone was seen a few times. The chain's CDR3 is CASSPTGGNNQPQHF. The CDR3 DNA follows: TGTGCCAGCAGCCCAACAGGGGGGAACAATCAGCCCCAGCATTTT. The chain has TRBV7-9 and TRBJ1-5; TRBD1 matches 8 bases. CDR1 is SEHNR and CDR2 is FQNEAQ in the germline V gene (reference sequence). The CDR3 is 15 residues long. Trimming took 5 bases from V and 3 from J; bases not matched to a gene: 6.

The V call is TRBV5-1, the J call TRBJ2-5; 9 nucleotides line up with TRBD1. J lost 4 bases, V lost 0 bases, and 7 bases had no gene match. CDR1 and CDR2 (germline): SGHRS, YFSETQ. CDR3 size: 16 residues. CDR3 sequence: CASSLGLGDRAETQYF. The CDR3 bases are TGCGCCAGCAGCTTGGGCTTAGGGGACAGGGCAGAGACCCAGTACTTC.

This rearrangement joins TRBV12-3 or TRBV12-4 to TRBJ2-7, with 7 bases aligning to TRBD2. The J segment lost 7 bases and the V segment lost 6 bases, leaving 9 bases of the junction unmatched. The CDR3 has 13 residues. CDR3 protein: CASRTSSSGEQYF. CDR3 coding DNA: TGTGCCAGCAGGACTAGCTCCTCAGGGGAGCAGTACTTC.

This clone showed up just a few times. CDR3 in DNA: TGCGCCAGCAGCTTGGGGGACAGATTTTTCACAGATACGCAGTATTTT. Residues: CASSLGDRFFTDTQYF. This rearrangement joins TRBV5-1 to TRBJ2-3; 7 positions match TRBD1. CDR1 and CDR2 (germline): SGHRS, YFSETQ. The CDR3 length is 16 residues. V lost 0 bases and J lost 2; bases outside the gene matches: 6.

The rearrangement links TRBV19 to TRBJ2-2; D may be TRBD1 (5 bases). With 5 bases removed from V and 4 bases from J, the gap between germline ends came to 17 bases. Germline CDR1 reads LNHDA; CDR2 reads SQIVND (reference sequence). This CDR3 is 16 amino acids long. For the CDR3, the DNA is TGTGCCAGTAGTCCACAGGACCTATTGGGCACCGGGGAGCTGTTTTTT. Translating it yields CASSPQDLLGTGELFF.

The V call is TRBV7-6, the J call TRBJ2-5, with 8 bases lining up with TRBD2. The CDR3 sequence is 17 residues long. CDR1 is SGHVS and CDR2 is FNYEAQ in the germline V gene. J lost 5 bases, V lost 5 bases, and 16 bases had no gene match. CDR3 loop: CASSQQGGRIRGETQYF. The CDR3 DNA reads TGTGCCAGCAGCCAGCAGGGCGGGAGGATTCGGGGTGAGACCCAGTACTTC. Together with reference TRBV7-6 and TRBJ2-5, the CDR3 gives the full variable domain: GAGVSQSPRYKVTKRGQDVALRCDPISGHVSLYWYRQALGQGPEFLTYFNYEAQQDKSGLPNDRFSAERPEGSISTLTIQRTEQRDSAMYRCASSQQGGRIRGETQYFGPGTRLLVL.

V is TRBV12-3 or TRBV12-4 and J is TRBJ1-2, with 7 positions matching TRBD1. The CDR3 covers 13 residues. Unmatched junction bases numbered 9, after V lost 6 bases and J lost 8 bases. The CDR3 coding sequence is TGTGCCAGCAGCCCACAGGGGTTGAAAGGCTACACCTTC. It encodes CASSPQGLKGYTF.

This clone was detected once. The rearrangement joins TRBV5-5 to TRBJ1-2; TRBD1 might be the D (6 bases). The CDR3 has 15 residues. Trimming left V 2 bases short and J 4 bases short, with 15 bases between. The germline V gene has CDR1 SGHKS and CDR2 YYEKEE (reference sequence). The CDR3 sequence is CASSFDGTSSYGYTF. DNA for the CDR3: TGTGCCAGCAGCTTTGACGGGACATCCTCCTATGGCTACACCTTC.

V is TRBV6-5 and J is TRBJ1-2; 7 bases map to TRBD1. V shed 6 bases, J shed 6 bases, and the junction held 4 bases outside the gene matches. Germline loops: CDR1 MNHEY, CDR2 SVGAGI. CDR3 length: 12 residues. This CDR3 is CASRTGTDGYTF. CDR3 in DNA: TGTGCCAGCAGGACAGGGACCGATGGCTACACCTTC.